This T cell receptor beta chain was documented in a study of graft-versus-host responses after intestinal transplantation. As for the study in general: Each recipient received anti-thymocyte globulin induction, then tacrolimus and steroids for around three years.

Clones were sequenced by immunoSEQ multiplex PCR, and TCRdb holds only the in-frame ones, with some missing. The data contain fewer than 110,000 clones, about nine tenths of them singletons. There are 12 residues in the CDR3. V lost 4 bases and J 4 bases, leaving 11 bases between the germline ends. The germline CDR1 and CDR2 sequences are SQVTM and ANQGSEA. Note on this clone: The antigen remains undetermined.

Broader study findings: Clonal ratios of graft-versus-host to host-versus-graft in allografts were high for patients exhibiting graft-donor T cell macrochimerism.

The TCR originated in a human donor who was the organ donor for an intestinal transplant. The chain links TRBV29-1 to TRBJ2-7; the D gene is possibly TRBD1 (6 bases). The specimen was unstimulated CD4+ T cells sorted from spleen or lymph node cells, collected before transplant. CDR3 DNA sequence: TGCAGCGTTGGTACAGGGTCGTACGAGCAGTACTTC. It translates to CSVGTGSYEQYF.